Each of the 21 T cell receptor beta chains below was sequenced from the same sample in a study of shared clonotypes between healthy human individuals. The data were produced by immunoSEQ multiplex PCR, yet TCRdb's version contains in-frame clones alone and is incomplete. The sample includes around 990,000 clones, about 80% of them seen just once. Sequenced input: memory CD4+ T cells from PBMCs. Subset of the sample: CD45RA-negative fraction. The receptor source for this set is a man younger than 30 in good health. Some clones in this sample may be carry-over from other donors' samples.

The chain recombines TRBV30 with TRBJ2-5; D gene unclear. Trimming removed 3 bases from V and 5 bases from J, with 7 bases in between. CDR1 and CDR2 (germline): GTSNPN, SVGIG (reference sequence). CDR3 length equals 11 residues. CDR3 DNA: TGTGCCTGGAGCCGCCGGGAGACCCAGTACTTC. Encoded protein: CAWSRRETQYF.

Regarding this clone: The same CDR3 is also encoded by other DNA sequences in this sample. The chain is built from TRBV20-1 and TRBJ1-1; D remains unclear. This CDR3 is 11 amino acids long. The germline CDR1 and CDR2 sequences are DFQATT and SNEGSKA (reference sequence). V was pared by 1 base and J by 4 bases, with 4 bases between. The CDR3 spells CSARGRTEAFF. The CDR3, as DNA: TGCAGTGCTAGAGGACGCACTGAAGCTTTCTTT.

The rearrangement joins TRBV5-1 to TRBJ2-3; 11 bases match TRBD2. CDR1 and CDR2 from the germline V gene are SGHRS and YFSETQ. The CDR3 extends over 17 amino acids. Trimming at V came to 0 bases and at J to 1 base, leaving 4 bases not matched to a gene. As DNA, the CDR3 is TGCGCCAGCAGCTTGGGTATAGCGGGAGGGCGCACAGATACGCAGTATTTT. Translated: CASSLGIAGGRTDTQYF.

The J gene is TRBJ2-1, the V gene TRBV27; D not resolved. CDR1 MNHEY and CDR2 SMNVEV come from the germline V gene (reference sequence). The CDR3 has 15 residues. The ends were cut back, 3 bases at V and 0 bases at J, with 9 bases in the middle. Here the CDR3 reads CASSFVAPSYNEQFF. The CDR3 region has the DNA TGTGCCAGCAGTTTCGTCGCGCCCTCCTACAATGAGCAGTTCTTC.

The rearrangement joins TRBV30 to TRBJ2-7, with 13 positions matching TRBD2. This CDR3 has 18 amino acids. Per germline, CDR1 GTSNPN and CDR2 SVGIG (reference sequence). The V segment lost 5 bases and the J segment 2 bases; nucleotides outside the gene matches: 15. In nucleotides, the CDR3 is TGTGCCTGGCCCTCATCTACAGGGACTAGCGGGATCCCCTACGAGCAGTACTTC. Amino acids: CAWPSSTGTSGIPYEQYF.

The rearrangement links TRBV4-2 to TRBJ2-5; the match to TRBD2 covers 11 bases. The germline V gene encodes CDR1 LGHNA and CDR2 YNFKEQ. The CDR3 sequence is 19 residues long. Germline trimming cut 2 bases from V and 1 base from J; bases unmatched to any gene: 12. CDR3 sequence: CASSQTSGSLVSPQETQYF. In DNA form, the CDR3 reads TGTGCCAGCAGCCAAACTAGCGGGAGCCTTGTTTCCCCCCAAGAGACCCAGTACTTC.

The V call is TRBV11-2, the J call TRBJ2-2; TRBD2 matches at 12 bases. CDR1 is SGHAT and CDR2 is FQNNGV in the germline V gene. V dropped 4 bases and J dropped 7; count of bases not matched to a gene: 4. The CDR3 is 15 amino acids. CDR3 residues: CASSYLAGGYGELFF. DNA for the CDR3: TGTGCCAGCAGCTACCTAGCGGGAGGGTACGGGGAGCTGTTTTTT.

This CDR3 is CASSLYGGRIFNYGYTF. DNA of the CDR3: TGTGCCAGCAGTTTATACGGGGGCCGGATTTTCAACTATGGCTACACCTTC. The chain uses TRBV28 and TRBJ1-2, with D possibly being TRBD1 (6 bases). CDR1 MDHEN and CDR2 SYDVKM come from the germline V gene. Trimming shortened V by 1 base and J by 2 bases, and 17 bases separated the two germline ends. The CDR3 is 17 residues long.

This rearrangement joins TRBV6-1 to TRBJ1-5; TRBD1 aligns across 8 bases. This CDR3 spans 14 amino acids. Trimming removed 5 bases from V and 4 bases from J; junction bases left unmatched: 4. Germline lookup yields CDR1 MNHNS and CDR2 SASEGT. The CDR3 here is CASSTDRGNQPQHF. In DNA, the CDR3 is TGTGCCAGCAGTACAGACAGGGGTAATCAGCCCCAGCATTTT.

This chain joins TRBV9 and TRBJ2-5, with TRBD1 as a possible D gene (6 bases). The tail of the sequence fits TRBJ2-7 better, so the J call may be wrong. The germline gives CDR1 SGDLS, CDR2 YYNGEE. CDR3 length: 15 amino acids. CDR3: CASSVGHRASYEQYF. The CDR3 nucleotides are TGTGCCAGCAGCGTAGGTCACAGGGCAAGCTACGAGCAGTACTTC.

The chain is built from TRBV28 and TRBJ2-7, with TRBD1 matching 10 bases. V lost 5 bases to trimming and J lost 9 bases; unmatched junction nucleotides: 13. The CDR3 is made up of 15 amino acids. Germline lookup yields CDR1 MDHEN and CDR2 SYDVKM. The CDR3 region has the DNA TGTGCCAGCAGTACCCGGACAGGGGGAGGCCTTAGGCAGTACTTC. Amino acids: CASSTRTGGGLRQYF.

The chain is built from TRBV28 and TRBJ2-7; the D gene is possibly TRBD2 (5 bases). Trimming left V 1 base short and J 0 bases short, with 16 bases between. Germline V gene lookup returns CDR1 MDHEN and CDR2 SYDVKM. This CDR3 comprises 17 residues. The CDR3 reads CASSLSLTRASSYEQYF. CDR3 sequence (DNA): TGTGCCAGCAGTTTATCCCTCACGAGGGCCTCCTCCTACGAGCAGTACTTC.

This chain links TRBV4-1 with TRBJ1-1; D gene uncertain. Germline CDR1 MGHRA, CDR2 YSYEKL. The CDR3 consists of 16 residues. V was shortened by 0 bases and J by 1 base, with 12 bases between the two germline ends. Here the CDR3 reads CASSQEGRGTNTEAFF. DNA for the CDR3: TGCGCCAGCAGCCAAGAAGGGCGGGGTACGAACACTGAAGCTTTCTTT.

Worth noting for this clone: A much larger clone differs by one base, so this may be a read error. The rearrangement uses TRBV30 and TRBJ1-1, with D unclear. Germline assignment: CDR1 GTSNPN and CDR2 SVGIG (reference sequence). The CDR3 is made up of 15 amino acids. Trimming removed 0 bases from V and 0 bases from J, with 11 bases in between. The CDR3 DNA is TGTGCCTGGAGTGTAGGCCTTCAACTGAACACTGAAGCTTTCTTT. This sequence encodes CAWSVGLQLNTEAFF.

This clone was seen once. The J gene is TRBJ2-5, the V gene TRBV2, with D hard to call. V lost 1 base and J lost 2, with 8 bases in between. This CDR3 is 14 amino acids long. CDR1 and CDR2 from the germline V gene are SNHLY and FYNNEI. CDR3 DNA sequence: TGTGCCAGCAGTGAAGTGACCGCGCAAGAGACCCAGTACTTC. Its translation: CASSEVTAQETQYF.

This clone occurred once. V is TRBV4-2 and J is TRBJ1-2; 8 positions agree with TRBD1. CDR3 length: 16 amino acids. With 1 base clipped from V and 7 bases from J, the junction kept 11 bases outside the gene matches. CDR1 LGHNA and CDR2 YNFKEQ come from the germline V gene. CDR3 protein: CASSQASGQGARGYTF. CDR3 DNA: TGTGCCAGCAGCCAAGCAAGTGGGCAGGGGGCGCGTGGCTACACCTTC.

V usage is TRBV5-1 and J usage is TRBJ2-7; possibly TRBD2 for D (5 bases). CDR3 length: 16 residues. The V end was cut by 3 bases, the J end by 0 bases, with 16 bases between. Germline lookup yields CDR1 SGHRS and CDR2 YFSETQ. The CDR3 is CASSSYQRTSSYEQYF. The CDR3 nucleotides read TGCGCCAGCAGCTCCTACCAGCGGACGAGCTCCTACGAGCAGTACTTC.

The V call is TRBV28, the J call TRBJ1-1; D gene unclear. CDR3 size: 12 residues. CDR1 and CDR2 (germline): MDHEN, SYDVKM. The V end lost 4 bases, the J end lost 11 bases, and 14 bases lay between the germline ends. CDR3 sequence reads: CASSSGSSGAFF. CDR3 coding DNA: TGTGCCAGCAGTTCGGGCTCCTCGGGGGCTTTCTTT. The full variable domain, completed using reference TRBV28 and TRBJ1-1, is DVKVTQSSRYLVKRTGEKVFLECVQDMDHENMFWYRQDPGLGLRLIYFSYDVKMKEKGDIPEGYSVSREKKERFSLILESASTNQTSMYLCASSSGSSGAFFGQGTRLTVV.

Of note for this clone: Other DNA sequences in the sample encode the same CDR3. This sequence joins TRBV5-4 and TRBJ2-2, with D possibly being TRBD1 or TRBD2 (5 bases each). CDR1 SGHNT and CDR2 YYREEE come from the germline V gene (reference sequence). Trimming cost V 4 bases and J 5 bases, with 12 bases left between them. The CDR3 covers 14 residues. Here the CDR3 reads CASSRTGATGELFF. The CDR3 DNA is TGTGCCAGCAGCCGTACCGGGGCGACCGGGGAGCTGTTTTTT. The full variable domain, completed using reference TRBV5-4 and TRBJ2-2, is ETGVTQSPTHLIKTRGQQVTLRCSSQSGHNTVSWYQQALGQGPQFIFQYYREEENGRGNFPPRFSGLQFPNYSSELNVNALELDDSALYLCASSRTGATGELFFGEGSRLTVL.

Here the CDR3 reads CASSFQARTQYF. The CDR3 DNA reads TGTGCCAGCAGTTTCCAGGCGAGGACCCAGTACTTC. This rearrangement joins TRBV28 to TRBJ2-5, with D unclear. V shed 3 bases and J shed 7 bases, with 9 bases lying between them. The CDR3 spans 12 residues. Germline CDR1 is MDHEN and CDR2 is SYDVKM.

With respect to this clone: Other DNA sequences from this sample encode an identical CDR3 as well. V and J are TRBV30 and TRBJ2-1; no firm D call. Trimming shortened V by 1 base and J by 2 bases, and 3 bases separated the two germline ends. CDR3 length equals 12 residues. The germline CDR1 and CDR2 sequences are GTSNPN and SVGIG (reference sequence). CDR3 sequence: CAWSGAYNEQFF. CDR3 coding DNA: TGTGCCTGGAGTGGGGCCTACAATGAGCAGTTCTTC.